This TCR beta chain was sequenced during a study of blood T cell repertoires in COVID-19. For the study at large: Whether acute or convalescent, the COVID-19 samples came from the United States, Italy and Spain. T cells, B-cell-depleted T cells, or PBMCs provided the cDNA or gDNA that served as material.

The CDR3 spans 15 residues. The germline CDR1 and CDR2 sequences are SGHKS and YYEKEE (reference sequence). V gave up 4 bases and J gave up 0 bases, with 8 bases separating them. Authors' methods: Estimates of nucleated cell counts were drawn from the amplification of reference gene primers. Profiling relied on immunoSEQ multiplex PCR, and the TCRdb table lists in-frame clones only, not all of them. The V and J calls and clone size were taken over from that table, and D and trimming were inferred from the DNA. The table records over 350,000 clones, approximately 90% of them present only once. Material: PBMCs or T cells enriched from blood (not recorded which). The J gene is TRBJ1-6, the V gene TRBV5-5; D not certain. This clonotype was obtained from a woman younger than 35 who had recovered from COVID-19. The CDR3 DNA is TGTGCCAGCAGCACTGGTAGCTCCTATAATTCACCCCTCCACTTT. This codes for CASSTGSSYNSPLHF.